This T cell receptor (beta chain) comes out of a study of T cells after yellow fever vaccination. TCRdb called the 5' RACE reads again in MiXCR, with one record for every CDR3 protein. The sample carries more than 450,000 distinct CDR3 sequences, around a fifth recorded once. Study conclusions and caveats: Primary-vaccination clones mostly resurfaced post-booster (96% CD4, about 87% CD8). The study found a weaker secondary response that peaked faster, day 5 versus 15.

Only a few counts were recorded for this clonotype. Its antigen remains unknown. The ends were cut back, 1 base at V and 5 bases at J, with 21 bases in the middle. Germline loops: CDR1 SGHTA, CDR2 FQGTGA. The CDR3 extends over 18 amino acids. The source of this sequence is a man between 18 and 35 years old who received the YFV17D yellow fever vaccine. Specimen: PBMCs, collected 21 days after the first yellow fever vaccination. This chain joins TRBV7-3 and TRBJ2-1; D might be TRBD1 (6 bases). The CDR3 region is CASSLSWGPGSRNNEQFF. CDR3 bases: TGTGCCAGCAGCTTAAGTTGGGGGCCAGGGTCGAGAAACAATGAGCAGTTCTTC.